This passage covers 5 T cell receptor beta chains from one sample sequenced in a study of blood T cell repertoires in COVID-19. Data came from immunoSEQ multiplex PCR; TCRdb stores just in-frame clones and leaves some out. The sample lists some 280,000 clones, approximately 90% occurring once. Material: peripheral blood. These receptors came from a woman aged 25 to 39 with active or convalescent COVID-19.

The chain uses TRBV28 and TRBJ2-1; 7 nucleotides line up with TRBD1. The J segment lost 1 base and the V segment lost 6 bases, leaving 6 bases of the junction unmatched. This CDR3 region has 15 residues. Per the germline V gene, CDR1 is MDHEN and CDR2 is SYDVKM. CDR3: CASSFRGLSYNEQFF. Here the CDR3 DNA reads TGTGCCAGCAGCTTCAGGGGGTTGTCCTACAATGAGCAGTTCTTC.

The chain recombines TRBV28 with TRBJ1-4; 11 bases are a match to TRBD1. The germline V gene encodes CDR1 MDHEN and CDR2 SYDVKM. The CDR3 spans 21 residues. Trimming removed 4 bases from V and 4 bases from J; junction bases left unmatched: 20. This CDR3 reads CASSSPSSGWDRGVFNEKLFF. CDR3 sequence (DNA): TGTGCCAGCAGTTCCCCCTCCTCCGGCTGGGACAGGGGGGTCTTTAATGAAAAACTGTTTTTT. Complete variable domain (other parts from reference TRBV28 and TRBJ1-4): DVKVTQSSRYLVKRTGEKVFLECVQDMDHENMFWYRQDPGLGLRLIYFSYDVKMKEKGDIPEGYSVSREKKERFSLILESASTNQTSMYLCASSSPSSGWDRGVFNEKLFFGSGTQLSVL.

This chain links TRBV30 with TRBJ1-4; 10 nucleotides line up with TRBD1. The trim removed 1 base at V and 6 bases at J, leaving 8 bases unmatched. Per the germline V gene, CDR1 is GTSNPN and CDR2 is SVGIG (reference sequence). There are 16 residues in the CDR3. The CDR3 region has the DNA TGTGCCTGGAGTGGGGGACAGGGGCCGCCGGATGAAAAACTGTTTTTT. The encoded protein is CAWSGGQGPPDEKLFF.

This clone was observed once. The chain uses TRBV12-1 and TRBJ2-7; the table's D gene call, TRBD1, was not cross checked with the DNA. TRBV12-1 is flagged as a pseudogene. The CDR3 consists of 18 residues. CDR3 sequence reads: CASSTLGSGTGVVYEQYF. In nucleotides, the CDR3 is TGTGCCAGCAGCACCCTGGGATCCGGGACAGGGGTAGTCTACGAGCAGTACTTC.

The chain recombines TRBV7-2 with TRBJ1-5; no firm D call. Germline V gene data show CDR1 as SGHTA and CDR2 as FQGNSA. Between the trimmed V and J ends, which lost 1 base and 0 bases, there was a span of 10 bases. This CDR3 is 16 amino acids long. CDR3 protein: CASSLGPSDSNQPQHF. The CDR3 DNA follows: TGTGCCAGCAGCTTAGGACCCAGCGATAGCAATCAGCCCCAGCATTTT.